One and the same sample provided the 14 T cell receptor beta chains below, sequenced in a study of OX40 agonist ivuxolimab in advanced cancers. Profiled with immunoSEQ multiplex PCR; TCRdb holds only in-frame clones, not every one. The top ten clones hold 0.15% to 0.2% of a sample with around 80,000 clones, roughly 90% of them seen once. The specimen was CD4+ or CD8+ T cells sorted from blood, collected in a trial of the OX40 agonist ivuxolimab. These receptor sequences come from an adult with an advanced solid tumor such as melanoma, head and neck, liver or kidney cancer.

V is TRBV10-3 and J is TRBJ2-3; TRBD2 is a possible D gene (5 bases). The CDR3 runs 13 residues. Deletions cut 8 bases from V and 0 bases from J, with 9 bases between. Per the germline V gene, CDR1 is ENHRY and CDR2 is SYGVKD. DNA of the CDR3: TGTGCCATCGAGGGAACTAGCACAGATACGCAGTATTTT. Encoded protein: CAIEGTSTDTQYF.

The chain carries TRBV30 and TRBJ1-2; weak D call: TRBD1 (6 bases). Trimming removed 3 bases at V and 1 base at J, with 15 bases between. CDR3 length: 15 amino acids. In germline, CDR1 is GTSNPN, CDR2 SVGIG (reference sequence). Here the CDR3 reads CAWRPGGRLNYGYTF. The CDR3 nucleotides read TGTGCCTGGAGGCCGGGGGGCCGGCTTAACTATGGCTACACCTTC.

The chain has TRBV5-1 and TRBJ2-3; 7 positions agree with TRBD2. The germline gives CDR1 SGHRS, CDR2 YFSETQ. V shed 1 base and J 2 bases; nucleotides not matched to a gene: 22. The CDR3 spans 21 residues. As DNA, the CDR3 is TGCGCCAGCAGCTTGAACTCGGGGGGACCTGGAGGGAACACTCACACAGATACGCAGTATTTT. Translation gives CASSLNSGGPGGNTHTDTQYF. Variable domain in full (rest from reference TRBV5-1 and TRBJ2-3): KAGVTQTPRYLIKTRGQQVTLSCSPISGHRSVSWYQQTPGQGLQFLFEYFSETQRNKGNFPGRFSGRQFSNSRSEMNVSTLELGDSALYLCASSLNSGGPGGNTHTDTQYFGPGTRLTVL.

This chain connects TRBV6-1 to TRBJ2-5; D is ambiguous. Germline assignment: CDR1 MNHNS and CDR2 SASEGT. This CDR3 is built from 14 residues. V was trimmed by 5 bases and J by 5 bases, leaving 15 bases between them. The CDR3 DNA reads TGTGCCAGCAGTTTCGATTTCCGTTCGGAGACCCAGTACTTC. Amino acid sequence: CASSFDFRSETQYF.

The chain recombines TRBV28 with TRBJ1-1; 8 nucleotides align to TRBD1. The germline V gene has CDR1 MDHEN and CDR2 SYDVKM. V was clipped by 5 bases and J by 4 bases; unmatched bases: 9. The CDR3 is made up of 15 amino acids. The CDR3 is CASSDDRGRGTEAFF. The CDR3 nucleotides read TGTGCCAGCAGTGATGACAGGGGTCGGGGCACTGAAGCTTTCTTT.

The chain links TRBV6-5 to TRBJ2-2, with TRBD2 matching 7 bases. Germline V lookup: CDR1 MNHEY, CDR2 SVGAGI. The CDR3 runs to 15 residues. V shed 11 bases and J 1 base; nucleotides not matched to a gene: 10. CDR3 sequence: CASRKRGGNTGELFF. In nucleotides, the CDR3 is TGTGCCTCCCGAAAGCGCGGGGGGAACACCGGGGAGCTGTTTTTT.

The chain carries TRBV29-1 and TRBJ1-4, with 8 bases aligning to TRBD1. The CDR3 loop spans 12 amino acids. Trimming took 6 bases from V and 7 from J; bases not matched to a gene: 4. The germline gives CDR1 SQVTM, CDR2 ANQGSEA. This CDR3 reads CSVTGAGEKLFF. As DNA, the CDR3 is TGCAGCGTGACAGGGGCCGGTGAAAAACTGTTTTTT. Full variable domain (rest looked up from reference TRBV29-1 and TRBJ1-4): SAVISQKPSRDICQRGTSLTIQCQVDSQVTMMFWYRQQPGQSLTLIATANQGSEATYESGFVIDKFPISRPNLTFSTLTVSNMSPEDSSIYLCSVTGAGEKLFFGSGTQLSVL.

The J gene is TRBJ1-2, the V gene TRBV28, with 12 bases that match TRBD1. Germline assignment: CDR1 MDHEN and CDR2 SYDVKM. J was trimmed by 4 bases and V by 4 bases; bases with no gene match: 1. The CDR3 extends over 14 amino acids. The CDR3 spells CASSWGQGAYGYTF. In nucleotides, the CDR3 is TGTGCCAGCAGTTGGGGACAGGGGGCCTATGGCTACACCTTC.

The rearrangement uses TRBV6-6 and TRBJ1-3; weak D call: TRBD1 (6 bases). CDR1 is MNHNY and CDR2 is SVGAGI in the germline V gene (reference sequence). This CDR3 region has 16 residues. Trimming took off 0 bases at V and 4 bases at J, with 13 bases between the two ends. The CDR3 DNA follows: TGTGCCAGCAGTTACTCGTGGGGGGCGGCGGGAAACACCATATATTTT. This encodes CASSYSWGAAGNTIYF.

V is TRBV10-3 and J is TRBJ1-4, with D hard to call. Germline lookup yields CDR1 ENHRY and CDR2 SYGVKD. V lost 3 bases, J lost 5 bases, and 16 bases lay in between. The CDR3 is 16 residues long. The CDR3 spells CAISEKMTALNEKLFF. The CDR3 DNA reads TGTGCCATCAGTGAAAAGATGACGGCGTTGAATGAAAAACTGTTTTTT.

This clone occurred once. The gene calls are TRBV7-9 and TRBJ1-4; D is ambiguous. This CDR3 comprises 15 residues. Between the trimmed V and J ends, which lost 0 bases and 7 bases, there was a span of 12 bases. Germline lookup yields CDR1 SEHNR and CDR2 FQNEAQ (reference sequence). CDR3 nucleotides: TGTGCCAGCAGCTTAGCGGCCTTAAACGGTGAAAAACTGTTTTTT. Protein product: CASSLAALNGEKLFF.

The CDR3 reads CASSVTGGSTGELFF. The CDR3 nucleotides read TGTGCCAGCAGCGTTACGGGGGGGAGCACCGGGGAGCTGTTTTTT. The chain combines TRBV9 with TRBJ2-2, with 8 bases lining up with TRBD2. V lost 2 bases and J lost 4; bases outside the gene matches: 4. Germline values: CDR1 SGDLS, CDR2 YYNGEE. CDR3 length: 15 residues.

The rearrangement uses TRBV10-1 and TRBJ2-3, with D perhaps matching TRBD2 (6 bases). The V end was cut by 8 bases, the J end by 0 bases, with 12 bases between. Germline values: CDR1 WNHNN, CDR2 SYGVQD (reference sequence). This CDR3 region has 14 residues. The CDR3 DNA reads TGCGCCAGCCGTCCGGCGGGGAGCACAGATACGCAGTATTTT. This sequence encodes CASRPAGSTDTQYF.

The chain combines TRBV29-1 with TRBJ2-7; TRBD1 or TRBD2 may be the D gene (5 bases each). V was clipped by 6 bases and J by 2 bases, with 11 bases between them. Per germline, CDR1 SQVTM and CDR2 ANQGSEA. The CDR3 totals 12 residues. CDR3 protein: CSVGRGAYEQYF. The CDR3 DNA reads TGCAGCGTGGGACGGGGCGCCTACGAGCAGTACTTC.